This TCR beta chain stems from a study of T-cell memory formation after mild COVID-19. It was 5'RACE with constant-segment primers that produced the TCR alpha and TCR beta cDNA libraries, which carried sample barcodes and UMIs. Using its own MiXCR run on the 5' RACE reads, TCRdb lists one record per CDR3 protein. The sample lists about 170,000 distinct CDR3 sequences; 10% to 15% were seen once. This clonotype was recorded a few times. Germline V CDR1 and CDR2: SEHNR, FQNEAQ (reference sequence). The CDR3 extends over 13 amino acids. The receptor was isolated from a man younger than 30 who had mild COVID-19 (a few samples of this study predate the infection). Cell type and time point are not known. This chain uses TRBV7-9 with TRBJ1-3; D unclear. Sequenced: PBMCs or a T cell subset sorted from them (not recorded which). Written as DNA, the CDR3 is TGTGGAACAAGAGGGCCGCGGCGGAACACCATATATTTT. Translation gives CGTRGPRRNTIYF.